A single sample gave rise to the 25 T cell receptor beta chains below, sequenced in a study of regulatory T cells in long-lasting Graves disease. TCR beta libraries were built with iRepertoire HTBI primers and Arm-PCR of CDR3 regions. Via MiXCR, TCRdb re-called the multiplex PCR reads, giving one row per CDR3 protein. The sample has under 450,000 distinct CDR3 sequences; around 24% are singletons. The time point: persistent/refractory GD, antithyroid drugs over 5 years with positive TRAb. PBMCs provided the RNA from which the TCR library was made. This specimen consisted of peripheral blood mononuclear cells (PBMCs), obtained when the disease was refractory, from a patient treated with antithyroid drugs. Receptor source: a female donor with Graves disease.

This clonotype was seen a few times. The DNA of the CDR3 is TGTGCCAGCAGTTACTCGCAGAAAGAGACCCAGTACTTC. It is translated as CASSYSQKETQYF. The chain employs TRBV6-5 and TRBJ2-5, with D unresolved. This CDR3 comprises 13 residues. Germline-derived CDR1 and CDR2 are MNHEY and SVGAGI. With 0 bases removed from V and 3 bases from J, the gap between germline ends came to 5 bases.

DNA for the CDR3: TGTGCCTGGAGTACAGGGTTGTACACTGAAGCTTTCTTT. Translation: CAWSTGLYTEAFF. The chain combines TRBV30 with TRBJ1-1; weak D call: TRBD1 (6 bases). Germline CDR1 reads GTSNPN; CDR2 reads SVGIG (reference sequence). This CDR3 comprises 13 residues. V was clipped by 2 bases and J by 3 bases, with 10 bases between them.

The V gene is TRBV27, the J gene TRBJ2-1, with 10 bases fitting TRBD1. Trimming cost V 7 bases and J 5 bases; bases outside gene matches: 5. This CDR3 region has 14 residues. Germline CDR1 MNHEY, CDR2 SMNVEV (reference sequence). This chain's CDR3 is CASTGQGVHNEQFF. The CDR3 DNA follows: TGTGCCAGCACCGGACAGGGGGTCCACAATGAGCAGTTCTTC.

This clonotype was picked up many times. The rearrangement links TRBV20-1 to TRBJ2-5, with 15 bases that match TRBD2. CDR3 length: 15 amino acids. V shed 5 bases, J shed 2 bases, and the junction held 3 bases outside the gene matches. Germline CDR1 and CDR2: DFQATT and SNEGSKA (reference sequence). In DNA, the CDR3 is TGCAGTGCTGGGGGACTAGCGGGAGGACAAGAGACCCAGTACTTC. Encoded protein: CSAGGLAGGQETQYF.

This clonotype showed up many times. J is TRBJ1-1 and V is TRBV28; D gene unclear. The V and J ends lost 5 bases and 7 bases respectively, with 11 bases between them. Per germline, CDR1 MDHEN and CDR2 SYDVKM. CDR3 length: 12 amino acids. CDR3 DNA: TGTGCCAGCAGTACGACCTTAAATGAAGCTTTCTTT. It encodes CASSTTLNEAFF.

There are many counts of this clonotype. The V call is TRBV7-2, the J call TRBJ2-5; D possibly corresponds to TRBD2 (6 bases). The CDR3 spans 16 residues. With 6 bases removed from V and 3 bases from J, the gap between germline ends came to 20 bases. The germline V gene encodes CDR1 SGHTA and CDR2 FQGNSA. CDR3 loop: CASRVSGGALEETQYF. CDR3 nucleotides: TGTGCCAGCAGGGTTTCCGGCGGGGCGTTGGAAGAGACCCAGTACTTC.

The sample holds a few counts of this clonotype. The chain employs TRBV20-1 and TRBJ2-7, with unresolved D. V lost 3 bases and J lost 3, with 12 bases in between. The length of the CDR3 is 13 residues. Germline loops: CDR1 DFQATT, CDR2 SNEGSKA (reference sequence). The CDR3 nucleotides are TGCAGTGCTAGTGGCGGCTCATTCTACGAGCAGTACTTC. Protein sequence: CSASGGSFYEQYF.

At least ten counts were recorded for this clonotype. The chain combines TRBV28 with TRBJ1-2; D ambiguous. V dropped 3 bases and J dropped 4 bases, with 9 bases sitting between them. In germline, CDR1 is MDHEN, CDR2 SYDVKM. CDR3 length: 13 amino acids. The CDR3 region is CASSLAASYGYTF. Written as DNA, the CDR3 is TGTGCCAGCAGTTTGGCGGCTAGCTATGGCTACACCTTC.

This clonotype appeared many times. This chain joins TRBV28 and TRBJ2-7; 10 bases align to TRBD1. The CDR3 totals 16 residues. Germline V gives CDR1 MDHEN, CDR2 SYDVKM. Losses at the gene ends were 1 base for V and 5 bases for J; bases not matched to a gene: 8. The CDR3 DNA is TGTGCCAGCAGTTTATTGCGGGACAGGGGAATGGACGAGCAGTACTTC. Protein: CASSLLRDRGMDEQYF. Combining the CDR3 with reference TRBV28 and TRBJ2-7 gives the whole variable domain DVKVTQSSRYLVKRTGEKVFLECVQDMDHENMFWYRQDPGLGLRLIYFSYDVKMKEKGDIPEGYSVSREKKERFSLILESASTNQTSMYLCASSLLRDRGMDEQYFGPGTRLTVT.

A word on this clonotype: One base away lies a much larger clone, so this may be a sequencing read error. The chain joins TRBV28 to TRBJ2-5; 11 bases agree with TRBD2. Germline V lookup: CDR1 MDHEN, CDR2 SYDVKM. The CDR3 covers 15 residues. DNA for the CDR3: TGTGCCAGCAGTTACATAGCGGGAGGGCGGGAGACCCAGCACTTC. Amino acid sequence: CASSYIAGGRETQHF.

The CDR3 DNA reads TGCAGTGCTAGGGAACAGGGGGGGATTTACGAGCAGTACTTC. It is translated as CSAREQGGIYEQYF. V usage is TRBV20-1 and J usage is TRBJ2-7, with D possibly TRBD1 on 8 matching bases. This CDR3 spans 14 amino acids. Trimming removed 3 bases at V and 4 bases at J, with 16 bases between. CDR1 and CDR2 (germline): DFQATT, SNEGSKA (reference sequence).

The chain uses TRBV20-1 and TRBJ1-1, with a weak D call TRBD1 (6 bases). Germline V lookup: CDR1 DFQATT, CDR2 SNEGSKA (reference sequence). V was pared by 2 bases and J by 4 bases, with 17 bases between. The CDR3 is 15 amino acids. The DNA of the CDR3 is TGCAGTGCTAGAAGGGGGTCCGGGGGTTTCACTGAAGCTTTCTTT. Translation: CSARRGSGGFTEAFF.

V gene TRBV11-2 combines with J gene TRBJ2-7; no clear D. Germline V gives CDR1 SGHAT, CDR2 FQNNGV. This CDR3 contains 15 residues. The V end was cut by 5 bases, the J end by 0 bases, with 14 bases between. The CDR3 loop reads CASSPRGVSSYEQYF. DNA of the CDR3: TGTGCCAGCAGCCCCCGTGGCGTGAGCTCCTACGAGCAGTACTTC.

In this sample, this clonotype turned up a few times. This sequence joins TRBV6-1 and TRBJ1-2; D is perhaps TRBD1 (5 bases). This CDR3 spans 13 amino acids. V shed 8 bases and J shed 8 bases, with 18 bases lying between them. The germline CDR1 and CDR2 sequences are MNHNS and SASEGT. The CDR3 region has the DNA TGTGCCAGCCTTGCGGGGGATAGGGCCGGCTACACCTTC. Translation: CASLAGDRAGYTF.

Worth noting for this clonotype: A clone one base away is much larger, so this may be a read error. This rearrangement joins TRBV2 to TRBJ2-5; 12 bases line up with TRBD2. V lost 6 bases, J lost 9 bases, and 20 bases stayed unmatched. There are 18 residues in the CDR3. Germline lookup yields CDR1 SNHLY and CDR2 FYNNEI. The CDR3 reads CASRLGGLAGTSGEAQYF. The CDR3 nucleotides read TGTGCCAGCAGACTAGGGGGACTAGCGGGTACGAGCGGCGAGGCCCAGTACTTC.

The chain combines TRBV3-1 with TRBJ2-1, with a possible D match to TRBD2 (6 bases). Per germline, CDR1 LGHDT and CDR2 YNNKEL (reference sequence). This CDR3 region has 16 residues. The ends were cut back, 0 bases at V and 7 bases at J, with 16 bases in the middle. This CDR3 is CASSQDPTGASNEQFF. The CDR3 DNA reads TGTGCCAGCAGCCAAGATCCCACGGGAGCCAGTAATGAGCAGTTCTTC.

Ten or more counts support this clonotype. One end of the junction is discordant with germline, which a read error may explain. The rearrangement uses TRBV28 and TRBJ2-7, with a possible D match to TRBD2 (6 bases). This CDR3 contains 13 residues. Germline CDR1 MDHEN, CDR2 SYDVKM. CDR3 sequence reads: CASNFGLSSEQYF. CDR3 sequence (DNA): TGTGCCAGCAATTTCGGACTATCCTCCGAGCAGTACTTC.

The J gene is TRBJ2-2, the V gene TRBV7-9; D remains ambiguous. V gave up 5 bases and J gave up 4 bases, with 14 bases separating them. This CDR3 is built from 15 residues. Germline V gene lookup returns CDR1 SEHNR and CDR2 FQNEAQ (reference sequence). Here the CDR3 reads CASSTSVQSTGELFF. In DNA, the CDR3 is TGTGCCAGCAGCACCTCCGTCCAGAGCACCGGGGAGCTGTTTTTT.

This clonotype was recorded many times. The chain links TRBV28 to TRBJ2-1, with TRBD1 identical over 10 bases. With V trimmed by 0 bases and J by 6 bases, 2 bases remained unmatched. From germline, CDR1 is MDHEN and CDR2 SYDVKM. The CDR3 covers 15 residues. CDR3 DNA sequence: TGTGCCAGCAGTTTATGGGGACAGGGGCTCAATGAGCAGTTCTTC. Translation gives CASSLWGQGLNEQFF.

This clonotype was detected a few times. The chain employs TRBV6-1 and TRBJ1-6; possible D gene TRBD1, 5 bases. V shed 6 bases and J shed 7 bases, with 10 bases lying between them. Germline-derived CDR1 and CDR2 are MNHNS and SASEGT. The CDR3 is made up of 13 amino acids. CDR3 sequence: CASSLGTNSPLHF. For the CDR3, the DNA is TGTGCCAGCAGCCTAGGGACCAATTCACCCCTCCACTTT.

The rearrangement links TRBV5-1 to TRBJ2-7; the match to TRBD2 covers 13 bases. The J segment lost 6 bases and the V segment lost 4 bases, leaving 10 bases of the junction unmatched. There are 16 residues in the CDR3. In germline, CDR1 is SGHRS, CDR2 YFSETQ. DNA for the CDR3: TGCGCCAGCAGCGAGACTAGCGGGAGGTCCGCCGCCGAGCAGTACTTC. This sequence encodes CASSETSGRSAAEQYF.

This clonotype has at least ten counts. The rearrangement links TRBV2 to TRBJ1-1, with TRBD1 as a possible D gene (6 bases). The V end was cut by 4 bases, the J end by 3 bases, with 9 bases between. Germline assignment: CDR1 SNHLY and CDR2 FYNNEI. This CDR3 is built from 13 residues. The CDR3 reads CASSGQEDTEAFF. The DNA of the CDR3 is TGTGCCAGCAGTGGACAGGAGGACACTGAAGCTTTCTTT. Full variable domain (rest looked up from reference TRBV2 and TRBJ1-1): EPEVTQTPSHQVTQMGQEVILRCVPISNHLYFYWYRQILGQKVEFLVSFYNNEISEKSEIFDDQFSVERPDGSNFTLKIRSTKLEDSAMYFCASSGQEDTEAFFGQGTRLTVV.

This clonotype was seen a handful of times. Written as DNA, the CDR3 is TGTGCCAGCAGCCCTTCTAGCGGGAGGGTCTCCTACGAGCAGTACTTC. Encoded protein: CASSPSSGRVSYEQYF. The chain employs TRBV7-2 and TRBJ2-7; 12 bases are a match to TRBD2. This CDR3 has 16 amino acids. From germline, CDR1 is SGHTA and CDR2 FQGNSA. Germline trimming cut 5 bases from V and 0 bases from J; bases unmatched to any gene: 5.

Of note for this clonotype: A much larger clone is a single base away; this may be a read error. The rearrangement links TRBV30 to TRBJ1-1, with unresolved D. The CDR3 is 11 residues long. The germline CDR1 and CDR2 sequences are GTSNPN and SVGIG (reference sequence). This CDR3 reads CAWSENTEALF. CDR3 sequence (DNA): TGTGCCTGGAGTGAAAACACTGAAGCTCTCTTT.

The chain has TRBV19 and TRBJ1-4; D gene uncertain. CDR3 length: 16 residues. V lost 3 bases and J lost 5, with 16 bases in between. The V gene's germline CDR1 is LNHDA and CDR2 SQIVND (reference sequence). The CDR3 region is CASSIKIAPENEKLFF. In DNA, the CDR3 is TGTGCCAGTAGTATTAAAATAGCCCCTGAGAATGAAAAACTGTTTTTT.